This TCR beta chain comes out of a study of T cells in narcolepsy. For the study at large: Patients with NT1 or NT2 and healthy control donors were enrolled.

The study, taken as a whole, reports: Same-patient CSF and blood CD4+ T cell clonotypes included HCRT-specific and TRIB2-specific autoreactive ones. Blood of same and different patients, but not healthy controls, reportedly held recurring autoreactive clonotypes. No autoreactive T cell clone sequences appeared in some memory CD4+ repertoires.

Method: immunoSEQ multiplex PCR; TCRdb's copy keeps in-frame clones and lacks some. The sample contains 30,000 or so clones, around 77% of which appear only once. Details on this clone: Its antigen is undetermined.

Specimen: memory (CD45RA-) CD4+ T cells from blood. The source of this sequence is a human donor in good health.

CDR3 coding DNA: TGTGCCAGCAGCAAGAAGGGTCCGGACACTGAAGCTTTCTTT. Translation gives CASSKKGPDTEAFF. The chain couples TRBV7-8 to TRBJ1-1; D is uncertain. The V end lost 5 bases, the J end lost 3 bases, and 13 bases lay between the germline ends. The CDR3 consists of 14 residues. Germline CDR1 reads SGHVS; CDR2 reads FQNEAQ.